This TCR beta chain comes out of a study of OX40 agonist ivuxolimab in advanced cancers. Study context: People in dose escalation had one of these cancers: hepatocellular carcinoma, melanoma, renal cell or head and neck cancer. Of mixed ages from 23 to 79 and averaging 60 years, the group was 65% to 85% male.

Regarding this clone: The antigen is unknown.

If patients had autoimmune disease history or systemic immunosuppression, they were excluded. Profiling relied on immunoSEQ multiplex PCR, and the TCRdb table lists in-frame clones only, not all of them. The sample carries some 69,000 clones, over 60% recorded once. Whole-study results and caveats: In general, CD8+ T cells held more expanded clones than CD4+ did, on average.

The receptor's source is an adult with an advanced solid tumor such as melanoma, head and neck, liver or kidney cancer. Sequences were derived from CD4+ or CD8+ T cells sorted from blood, sampled in a trial of the OX40 agonist ivuxolimab.

CDR3 in amino acids: CASSSGTGMIYNEQFF. CDR3 DNA: TGTGCCAGCAGCTCAGGGACAGGGATGATCTACAATGAGCAGTTCTTC. The V gene is TRBV5-5, the J gene TRBJ2-1; 9 bases fit TRBD1. CDR3 length: 16 residues. CDR1 and CDR2 (germline): SGHKS, YYEKEE (reference sequence). J lost 3 bases, V lost 3 bases, and 7 bases had no gene match.